This T cell receptor beta chain appears in the sequencing data of a study of blood T cell repertoires in COVID-19. The wider study: COVID-19 samples collected from the United States, Italy and Spain covered acute and convalescent phases. T cells, B-cell-depleted T cells, or PBMCs supplied cDNA or gDNA.

In the authors' workflow: Reference gene primer amplification gave nucleated cell count estimates. Produced via immunoSEQ multiplex PCR; TCRdb's table is partial and in-frame only. The DNA was the basis for D and trimming; V, J and clone size are from that table. The data contain about 210,000 clones, approximately 80% of them seen just once; the ten biggest clones take up around 13%. Germline V CDR1 and CDR2: SGDLS, YYNGEE. This CDR3 spans 17 amino acids. The junction had 5 bases not matched to a gene; V was cut back by 0 bases and J by 4 bases. The chain joins TRBV9 to TRBJ2-1; 12 bases map to TRBD2. The clonotype comes from a human donor in a cohort sampled during active COVID-19. The sample consisted of peripheral blood. DNA for the CDR3: TGTGCCAGCAGCGTAGCTCCGACTAGCGGGAGATACAATGAGCAGTTCTTC. This codes for CASSVAPTSGRYNEQFF. The complete variable domain, with remaining parts taken from reference TRBV9 and TRBJ2-1, reads DSGVTQTPKHLITATGQRVTLRCSPRSGDLSVYWYQQSLDQGLQFLIQYYNGEERAKGNILERFSAQQFPDLHSELNLSSLELGDSALYFCASSVAPTSGRYNEQFFGPGTRLTVL.